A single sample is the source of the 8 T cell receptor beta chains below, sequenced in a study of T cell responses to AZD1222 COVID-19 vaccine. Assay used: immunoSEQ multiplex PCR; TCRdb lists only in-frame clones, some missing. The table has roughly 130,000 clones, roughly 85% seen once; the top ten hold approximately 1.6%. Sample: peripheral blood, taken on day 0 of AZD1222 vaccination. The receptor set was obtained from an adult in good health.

The CDR3 here is CASSQDATTNYGYTF. CDR3 nucleotides: TGCGCCAGCAGCCAAGATGCCACAACTAACTATGGCTACACCTTC. This chain connects TRBV4-1 to TRBJ1-2; D uncertain. Germline V gene sequence: CDR1 MGHRA, CDR2 YSYEKL. The CDR3 is made up of 15 amino acids. Trimming stripped 0 bases from V and 0 bases from J, with 8 bases between.

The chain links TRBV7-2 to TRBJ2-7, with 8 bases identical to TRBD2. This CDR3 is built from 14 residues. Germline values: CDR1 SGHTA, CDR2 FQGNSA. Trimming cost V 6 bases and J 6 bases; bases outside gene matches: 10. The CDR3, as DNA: TGTGCCAGCAGGTCCTCGGGGGGGCAGGGCGAGCAGTACTTC. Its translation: CASRSSGGQGEQYF.

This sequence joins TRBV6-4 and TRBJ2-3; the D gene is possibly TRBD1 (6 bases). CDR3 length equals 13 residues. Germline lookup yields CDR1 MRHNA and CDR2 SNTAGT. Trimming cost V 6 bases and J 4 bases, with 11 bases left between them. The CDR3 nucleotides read TGTGCCAGCAGCGCCCAGGGGCCAGATACGCAGTATTTT. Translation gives CASSAQGPDTQYF.

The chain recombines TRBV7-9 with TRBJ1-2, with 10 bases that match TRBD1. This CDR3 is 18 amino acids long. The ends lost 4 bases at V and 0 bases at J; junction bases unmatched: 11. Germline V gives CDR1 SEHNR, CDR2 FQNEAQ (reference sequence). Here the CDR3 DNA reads TGTGCCAGCAGCTCCCGAAGACAGGGGGCCTTGGCTAACTATGGCTACACCTTC. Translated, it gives CASSSRRQGALANYGYTF.

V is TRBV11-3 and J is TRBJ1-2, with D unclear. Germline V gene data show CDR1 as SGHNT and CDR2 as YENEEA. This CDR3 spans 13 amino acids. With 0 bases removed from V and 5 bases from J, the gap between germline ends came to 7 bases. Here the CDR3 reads CASSLEGRYGYTF. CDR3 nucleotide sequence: TGTGCCAGCAGCTTAGAGGGGAGGTATGGCTACACCTTC.

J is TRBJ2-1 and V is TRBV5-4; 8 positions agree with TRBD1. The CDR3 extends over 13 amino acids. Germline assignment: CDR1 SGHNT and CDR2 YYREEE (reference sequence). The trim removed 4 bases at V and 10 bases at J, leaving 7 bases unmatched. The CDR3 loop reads CASSTDREGEQFF. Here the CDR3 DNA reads TGTGCCAGCAGCACGGACAGGGAAGGCGAGCAGTTCTTC. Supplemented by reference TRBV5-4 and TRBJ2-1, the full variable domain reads ETGVTQSPTHLIKTRGQQVTLRCSSQSGHNTVSWYQQALGQGPQFIFQYYREEENGRGNFPPRFSGLQFPNYSSELNVNALELDDSALYLCASSTDREGEQFFGPGTRLTVL.

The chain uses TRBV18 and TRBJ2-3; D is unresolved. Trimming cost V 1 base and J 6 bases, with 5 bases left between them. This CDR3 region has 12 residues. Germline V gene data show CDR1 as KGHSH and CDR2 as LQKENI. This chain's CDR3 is CASSPHQDTQYF. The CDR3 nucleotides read TGTGCCAGCTCACCACACCAGGATACGCAGTATTTT. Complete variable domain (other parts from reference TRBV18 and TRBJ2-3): NAGVMQNPRHLVRRRGQEARLRCSPMKGHSHVYWYRQLPEEGLKFMVYLQKENIIDESGMPKERFSAEFPKEGPSILRIQQVVRGDSAAYFCASSPHQDTQYFGPGTRLTVL.

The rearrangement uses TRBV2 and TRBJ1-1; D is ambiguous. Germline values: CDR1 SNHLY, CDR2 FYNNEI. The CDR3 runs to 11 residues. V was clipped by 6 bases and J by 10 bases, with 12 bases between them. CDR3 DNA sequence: TGTGCCAGCAGGGGCGGTGGAGGAGCTTTCTTT. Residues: CASRGGGGAFF.